The 23 T cell receptor beta chains reported below all come from one sample, sequenced in a study of response to subunit inactivated influenza vaccine. One entry per CDR3 protein results from TCRdb running MiXCR on the RT-PCR reads. The sample includes about 530,000 distinct CDR3 sequences, over 10% seen only once; the top ten take around 13%. The input for sequencing was PBMCs from blood, taken more than 35 days after vaccination. All receptors come from a man aged 45-60 years who received an inactivated influenza vaccine.

This clonotype has just a few counts. The rearrangement uses TRBV6-5 and TRBJ1-1, with D possibly TRBD1 on 5 matching bases. Germline CDR1 MNHEY, CDR2 SVGAGI. Trimming cost V 2 bases and J 6 bases, with 16 bases left between them. The length of the CDR3 is 15 residues. The CDR3 DNA is TGTGCCAGCAGTTACAGGAGAGGAGAGGGGCCTGAAGCTTTCTTT. Amino acids: CASSYRRGEGPEAFF.

In its sample, this clonotype was seen many times. The chain couples TRBV6-1 to TRBJ2-7; the match to TRBD1 covers 9 bases. The V segment lost 5 bases and the J segment 0 bases; nucleotides outside the gene matches: 8. Germline CDR1 reads MNHNS; CDR2 reads SASEGT. This CDR3 has 16 amino acids. The CDR3 nucleotides are TGTGCCAGCAGTCGCGCCGGGACAGGGAGCTCCTACGAGCAGTACTTC. It is translated as CASSRAGTGSSYEQYF.

The J gene is TRBJ2-3, the V gene TRBV6-1; D perhaps matches TRBD1 (6 bases). V was cut by 7 bases and J by 4 bases, with 12 bases left in between. The CDR3 is made up of 13 amino acids. From germline, CDR1 is MNHNS and CDR2 SASEGT. The CDR3 coding sequence is TGTGCCAGCAAGCTAGGACAGTCAGATACGCAGTATTTT. It codes for CASKLGQSDTQYF.

This clonotype was detected many times. The CDR3 nucleotides read TGTGCCAGCTCACCACGTACCGAGACTGAAGCTTTCTTT. This gives the protein CASSPRTETEAFF. The chain is built from TRBV18 and TRBJ1-1; no firm D call. The CDR3 consists of 13 residues. Germline assignment: CDR1 KGHSH and CDR2 LQKENI. Trimming cost V 1 base and J 5 bases, with 8 bases left between them.

This clonotype turned up a few times. The J gene is TRBJ2-1, the V gene TRBV14; D gene uncertain. Germline CDR1 is SGHDN and CDR2 is FVKESK. The CDR3 totals 13 residues. V dropped 1 base and J dropped 7 bases, with 8 bases sitting between them. Written as DNA, the CDR3 is TGTGCCAGCAGCCAAGGAAACCGTAATGAGCAGTTCTTC. Its protein is CASSQGNRNEQFF. The full variable domain, with the rest looked up from reference TRBV14 and TRBJ2-1, is EAGVTQFPSHSVIEKGQTVTLRCDPISGHDNLYWYRRVMGKEIKFLLHFVKESKQDESGMPNNRFLAERTGGTYSTLKVQPAELEDSGVYFCASSQGNRNEQFFGPGTRLTVL.

The chain joins TRBV6-1 to TRBJ2-2; D gene unclear. V was cut by 4 bases and J by 4 bases, with 10 bases left in between. Per germline, CDR1 MNHNS and CDR2 SASEGT. The CDR3 contains 14 residues. CDR3 coding DNA: TGTGCCAGCAGTGCCCTGGATTTCACCGGGGAGCTGTTTTTT. It codes for CASSALDFTGELFF.

The chain recombines TRBV28 with TRBJ2-7, with unresolved D. The V gene's germline CDR1 is MDHEN and CDR2 SYDVKM. This CDR3 has 10 residues. Trimming removed 4 bases at V and 7 bases at J, with 5 bases between. The CDR3: CASSYGEQYF. The CDR3 nucleotides are TGTGCCAGCAGTTACGGGGAGCAGTACTTC.

This clonotype turned up a few times. This chain links TRBV7-2 with TRBJ1-1; the D is unclear. V was trimmed by 1 base and J by 0 bases, leaving 6 bases between them. CDR3 length: 14 amino acids. From germline, CDR1 is SGHTA and CDR2 FQGNSA. The CDR3: CASSLGWLNTEAFF. In DNA form, the CDR3 reads TGTGCCAGCAGCTTAGGGTGGCTGAACACTGAAGCTTTCTTT. The full variable domain, with the rest looked up from reference TRBV7-2 and TRBJ1-1, is GAGVSQSPSNKVTEKGKDVELRCDPISGHTALYWYRQSLGQGLEFLIYFQGNSAPDKSGLPSDRFSAERTGGSVSTLTIQRTQQEDSAVYLCASSLGWLNTEAFFGQGTRLTVV.

The chain recombines TRBV28 with TRBJ2-5, with 9 bases lining up with TRBD1. The CDR3 length is 14 residues. V lost 8 bases and J lost 6; bases outside the gene matches: 10. Germline lookup yields CDR1 MDHEN and CDR2 SYDVKM. Written as DNA, the CDR3 is TGTGCCAGCGGTACAGGGGGCGCGAGAAAGACCCAGTACTTC. Translation gives CASGTGGARKTQYF. The full variable domain, in which reference TRBV28 and TRBJ2-5 provide the parts outside the CDR3, is DVKVTQSSRYLVKRTGEKVFLECVQDMDHENMFWYRQDPGLGLRLIYFSYDVKMKEKGDIPEGYSVSREKKERFSLILESASTNQTSMYLCASGTGGARKTQYFGPGTRLLVL.

Comments on this clonotype: One end of the junction does not line up with germline, which may come from a read error. V and J are TRBV15 and TRBJ2-3; D is possibly TRBD1 (6 bases). Germline V CDR1 and CDR2: LNHNV, YYDKDF (reference sequence). CDR3 length equals 15 residues. CDR3 DNA sequence: TGTGTCACCAGCAGACAGGAGATTAGCACAGATACGCAGTATTTT. Amino acid sequence: CVTSRQEISTDTQYF. The full variable domain, completed using reference TRBV15 and TRBJ2-3, is DAMVIQNPRYQVTQFGKPVTLSCSQTLNHNVMYWYQQKSSQAPKLLFHYYDKDFNNEADTPDNFQSRRPNTSFCFLDIRSPGLGDTAMYLCVTSRQEISTDTQYFGPGTRLTVL.

This clonotype was observed a few times. The chain recombines TRBV5-6 with TRBJ1-4; 8 nucleotides line up with TRBD1. The CDR3 runs 16 residues. Trimming cost V 3 bases and J 10 bases; bases outside gene matches: 14. The germline V gene encodes CDR1 SGHDT and CDR2 YYEEEE. The CDR3 sequence: CASSSTSDRGGGKLFF. CDR3 bases: TGTGCCAGCAGCTCCACGTCAGACAGGGGAGGAGGAAAACTGTTTTTT. The full variable domain, rest sourced from reference TRBV5-6 and TRBJ1-4, is DAGVTQSPTHLIKTRGQQVTLRCSPKSGHDTVSWYQQALGQGPQFIFQYYEEEERQRGNFPDRFSGHQFPNYSSELNVNALLLGDSALYLCASSSTSDRGGGKLFFGSGTQLSVL.

This clonotype was seen a handful of times. The chain has TRBV7-2 and TRBJ2-1; 8 bases match TRBD1. CDR3 length equals 15 residues. From germline, CDR1 is SGHTA and CDR2 FQGNSA. The ends lost 1 base at V and 9 bases at J; junction bases unmatched: 8. CDR3 nucleotide sequence: TGTGCCAGCAGCTTAGTAGGAGGTCAGGGGGCTGAGCAGTTCTTC. It specifies CASSLVGGQGAEQFF.

This clonotype was found a few times. The chain uses TRBV20-1 and TRBJ2-3, with D perhaps assigned TRBD1 or TRBD2 (5 bases each). Germline-derived CDR1 and CDR2 are DFQATT and SNEGSKA (reference sequence). Trimming took off 6 bases at V and 4 bases at J, with 17 bases between the two ends. The CDR3 runs 14 residues. CDR3 coding DNA: TGCAGTGCCCTAGAGGGGAAGGGCCCAGATACGCAGTATTTT. It specifies CSALEGKGPDTQYF.

The genes are TRBV18 and TRBJ1-1; possible D gene TRBD1, 6 bases. This CDR3 contains 16 residues. Trimming pared 3 bases from V and 3 bases from J, leaving 17 bases between. CDR1 is KGHSH, CDR2 LQKENI, per germline. This chain's CDR3 is CASSPTQGGSYTEAFF. The CDR3 DNA reads TGTGCCAGCTCACCTACACAGGGAGGCTCGTACACTGAAGCTTTCTTT.

The V gene is TRBV7-8, the J gene TRBJ1-5; D is unclear. The CDR3 extends over 15 amino acids. Deletions cut 0 bases from V and 5 bases from J, with 11 bases between. The germline V gene has CDR1 SGHVS and CDR2 FQNEAQ. CDR3 sequence reads: CASSLAPGRDQPQHF. CDR3 bases: TGTGCCAGCAGCTTAGCTCCAGGACGGGATCAGCCCCAGCATTTT.

The chain recombines TRBV7-9 with TRBJ2-1; 11 bases align to TRBD2. The CDR3 loop spans 16 amino acids. The V gene end was trimmed by 5 bases and the J gene end by 8 bases; junction bases not matched to a gene: 11. The V gene's germline CDR1 is SEHNR and CDR2 FQNEAQ (reference sequence). CDR3 DNA sequence: TGTGCCAGCAGCCTCAGACTAGCGGGACTGAGGGATGAGCAGTTCTTC. As protein: CASSLRLAGLRDEQFF.

V is TRBV27 and J is TRBJ2-3; 14 bases agree with TRBD2. The ends lost 3 bases at V and 5 bases at J; junction bases unmatched: 4. This CDR3 spans 16 amino acids. Germline V gives CDR1 MNHEY, CDR2 SMNVEV (reference sequence). CDR3 sequence: CASSLLTSGRGDTQYF. The CDR3, as DNA: TGTGCCAGCAGTTTGCTGACTAGCGGGAGGGGAGATACGCAGTATTTT.

V gene TRBV6-1 combines with J gene TRBJ1-5; D is uncertain. CDR1 MNHNS and CDR2 SASEGT come from the germline V gene. The CDR3 runs 13 residues. The V and J ends lost 6 bases and 9 bases respectively, with 15 bases between them. The CDR3 protein is CASRRQLVGPQHF. CDR3 in DNA: TGTGCCAGCAGGCGACAATTGGTCGGGCCCCAGCATTTT.

This clonotype occurred a few times. This chain joins TRBV6-2 or TRBV6-3 and TRBJ1-2; D unresolved. Germline CDR1 is MNHEY and CDR2 is SVGEGT. This CDR3 comprises 13 residues. Trimming shortened V by 5 bases and J by 4 bases, and 11 bases separated the two germline ends. The CDR3 nucleotides are TGTGCCAGCAGTCAAACGACGGTCTATGGCTACACCTTC. Translated: CASSQTTVYGYTF.

This clonotype was seen ten or more times. The chain employs TRBV20-1 and TRBJ2-7; a possible D gene is TRBD2 (5 bases). Germline V gene lookup returns CDR1 DFQATT and CDR2 SNEGSKA (reference sequence). V lost 0 bases and J 3 bases, leaving 15 bases between the germline ends. This CDR3 contains 15 residues. CDR3: CSAREPQEAYYEQYF. CDR3 sequence (DNA): TGCAGTGCTAGAGAGCCCCAGGAGGCCTACTACGAGCAGTACTTC.

This clonotype has ten or more counts. The V call is TRBV7-8, the J call TRBJ1-1; D might be TRBD1 (5 bases). V shed 0 bases and J shed 9 bases, with 14 bases lying between them. The CDR3 covers 14 residues. The germline V gene has CDR1 SGHVS and CDR2 FQNEAQ. In nucleotides, the CDR3 is TGTGCCAGCAGCTTAGCCAGGGAGGGACTTCAAGCTTTCTTT. As protein: CASSLAREGLQAFF.

The CDR3 DNA reads TGTGCCAGCACTATCGGGACTTTCACCTACGAGCAGTACTTC. Protein product: CASTIGTFTYEQYF. The J gene is TRBJ2-7, the V gene TRBV28; D may be TRBD2 (6 bases). The CDR3 totals 14 residues. The germline V gene has CDR1 MDHEN and CDR2 SYDVKM. Trimming took off 7 bases at V and 2 bases at J, with 15 bases between the two ends.

Only a few counts were recorded for this clonotype. The rearrangement uses TRBV3-1 and TRBJ2-2; D might be TRBD2 (5 bases). V dropped 8 bases and J dropped 8 bases, with 12 bases sitting between them. CDR3 length equals 12 residues. The germline V gene encodes CDR1 LGHDT and CDR2 YNNKEL (reference sequence). DNA for the CDR3: TGTGCCAGCCTGGGTAGCGTTGGGGAGCTGTTTTTT. Translation gives CASLGSVGELFF.